A selection of T cell receptor beta chains follows, all from one sample in a study of T cell repertoires in cytomegalovirus infection. TCRdb reprocessed the reads with MiXCR, giving one entry per CDR3 protein. Here the sample spans a few hundred thousand distinct CDR3 sequences, more than 9% being singletons. Sequencing was done on a sample of PBMCs. The receptors were sampled from a human donor in good health (CMV status not recorded). Some clones in this sample may be carry-over from other donors' samples. Each CDR3 is given with its conserved first and last residue. The order of the fields is V gene, clone size, CDR3 length, D gene, J gene, CDR3 protein, CDR3 DNA. The D gene is left open where the match is weak. Only some rows state a clone size, as once, few, many or a class for expanded clones.

TRBV7-6	.	15	TRBD1	TRBJ1-2	CASSSPDTGELGYTF	TGTGCCAGCAGCTCTCCCGATACAGGGGAACTTGGCTACACCTTC
TRBV7-3	many	16	TRBD2	TRBJ2-3	CASSLSGRSFTDTQYF	TGTGCCAGCAGCTTGAGCGGGAGGTCCTTCACAGATACGCAGTATTTT
TRBV15	many	15	TRBD1	TRBJ1-2	CATSREADRYYGYTF	TGTGCCACCAGCAGAGAGGCGGACAGGTACTATGGCTACACCTTC
TRBV7-4	.	13	TRBD2	TRBJ2-7	CASSFGPSGEQYF	TGTGCCAGCAGCTTCGGCCCTAGCGGCGAGCAGTACTTC
TRBV6-8	.	16	TRBD2	TRBJ2-1	CASSYSGGGVYNEQFF	TGTGCCAGCAGTTACTCGGGGGGGGGGGTCTACAATGAGCAGTTCTTC
TRBV19	.	16	.	TRBJ2-2	CASSKNGRGITGELFF	TGTGCCAGTAGTAAAAACGGGAGAGGCATCACCGGGGAGCTGTTTTTT
TRBV4-1	few	15	.	TRBJ2-7	CASSQESGISYEQYF	TGCGCCAGCAGCCAAGAGTCAGGAATCTCCTACGAGCAGTACTTC
TRBV12-3/TRBV12-4	many	18	.	TRBJ1-2	CASSPLFGGDNANYGYTF	TGTGCCAGCAGCCCCCTGTTCGGCGGGGACAATGCTAACTATGGCTACACCTTC
TRBV7-8	few	15	.	TRBJ1-5	CASSPTTGSGQPQHF	TGTGCCAGCAGCCCGACGACAGGCTCAGGGCAGCCCCAGCATTTT
TRBV24-1	few	17	.	TRBJ1-5	CATNDLTGTYINQPQHF	TGTGCCACAAATGACCTCACCGGGACCTACATTAATCAGCCCCAGCATTTT
TRBV6-1	.	15	TRBD2	TRBJ2-2	CASTPLTSGLRELFF	TGTGCCAGCACCCCCCTGACTAGCGGTTTAAGGGAGCTGTTTTTT
TRBV28	.	14	.	TRBJ2-2	CASAHGANTGELFF	TGTGCCAGCGCTCACGGCGCGAACACCGGGGAGCTGTTTTTT
TRBV6-5	few	15	TRBD2	TRBJ2-1	CASSYSRGGIDEQFF	TGTGCCAGCAGTTACTCCCGGGGGGGCATCGATGAGCAGTTCTTC
TRBV24-1	few	15	TRBD1	TRBJ2-7	CATSAPGQGDYEQYF	TGTGCCACCAGTGCACCGGGACAGGGAGATTACGAGCAGTACTTC
TRBV6-2/TRBV6-3	.	16	TRBD1	TRBJ2-7	CASSEPAGTGGYEQYF	TGTGCCAGCAGTGAACCCGCAGGGACAGGGGGCTACGAGCAGTACTTC
TRBV20-1	.	16	TRBD1	TRBJ1-1	CSAGGGSDRGNTEAFF	TGCAGTGCTGGGGGGGGTTCGGACAGGGGCAACACTGAAGCTTTCTTT
TRBV7-2	many	15	TRBD1	TRBJ1-2	CASSLTMTGDYGYTF	TGTGCCAGCAGCTTAACTATGACAGGGGACTATGGCTACACCTTC
TRBV25-1	many	11	.	TRBJ2-7	CASRGVYEQYF	TGTGCCAGCCGCGGAGTGTACGAGCAGTACTTC
TRBV5-6	.	15	.	TRBJ2-5	CASSLSGRDRETQYF	TGTGCCAGCAGCTTGAGTGGCAGGGATCGTGAGACCCAGTACTTC
TRBV12-3/TRBV12-4	many	12	.	TRBJ1-6	CASRKHNSPLHF	TGTGCCAGCAGAAAACATAATTCACCCCTCCACTTT
TRBV2	.	15	.	TRBJ2-3	CATSVTVTSTDTQYF	TGTGCCACTTCAGTGACAGTCACCTCCACAGATACGCAGTATTTT
TRBV7-2	many	15	TRBD1	TRBJ1-6	CASSQLTGANSPLHF	TGTGCCAGCAGTCAACTGACAGGGGCAAATTCACCCCTCCACTTT
TRBV15	few	17	.	TRBJ2-7	CATSRDFGDNLRYEQYF	TGTGCCACCAGCAGAGATTTTGGGGACAACCTACGGTACGAGCAGTACTTC